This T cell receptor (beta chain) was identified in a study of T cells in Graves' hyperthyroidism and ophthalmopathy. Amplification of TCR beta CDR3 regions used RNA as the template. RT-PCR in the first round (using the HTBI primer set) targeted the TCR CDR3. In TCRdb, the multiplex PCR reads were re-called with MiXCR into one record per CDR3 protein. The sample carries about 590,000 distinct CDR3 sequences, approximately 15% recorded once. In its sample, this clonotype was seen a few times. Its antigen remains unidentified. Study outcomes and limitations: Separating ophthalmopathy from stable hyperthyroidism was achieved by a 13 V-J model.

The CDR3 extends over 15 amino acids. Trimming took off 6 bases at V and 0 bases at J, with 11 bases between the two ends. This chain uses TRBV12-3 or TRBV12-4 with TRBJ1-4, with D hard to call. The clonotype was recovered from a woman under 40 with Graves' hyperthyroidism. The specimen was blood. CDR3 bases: TGTGCCAGCAGAGCCGCCGATGCAACTAATGAAAAACTGTTTTTT. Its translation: CASRAADATNEKLFF.